A selection of T cell receptor beta chains follows, all from one sample in a study of blood T cell repertoires in COVID-19. The table came from immunoSEQ multiplex PCR; TCRdb's copy has only in-frame clones and leaves some out. The table records 140,000 or so clones, roughly 86% of them present only once. Sequencing input: peripheral blood. The receptors originated from a human donor in a cohort sampled during active COVID-19. Each CDR3 is given with its conserved first and last residue. The order of the fields is D gene, clone size, V gene, J gene, CDR3 DNA, CDR3 protein. A D gene is named only where the DNA matches it firmly. Some rows have no size entry. The others give once, few or many, or a class for an expanded clone.

d_gene: TRBD2
abundance: NA
v_gene: TRBV7-3
j_gene: TRBJ2-5
CDR3nt: TGTGCCAGCAGCTCGGCGGGGGGAGAGACCCAGTACTTC
CDR3aa: CASSSAGGETQYF

d_gene: NA
abundance: NA
v_gene: TRBV19
j_gene: TRBJ1-5
CDR3nt: TGTGCCAGTTCTTTAGCAGCAGTTCAGCCCCAGCATTTT
CDR3aa: CASSLAAVQPQHF

d_gene: NA
abundance: few
v_gene: TRBV2
j_gene: TRBJ1-2
CDR3nt: TGTGCCAGCAGGCCTCAGGGCCTCGGAGGCTACACCTTC
CDR3aa: CASRPQGLGGYTF

d_gene: NA
abundance: NA
v_gene: TRBV5-1
j_gene: TRBJ1-2
CDR3nt: TGCGCCAGCAGCTTGGAGACAGATGGCTACACCTTC
CDR3aa: CASSLETDGYTF

d_gene: NA
abundance: NA
v_gene: TRBV5-1
j_gene: TRBJ2-5
CDR3nt: TGCGCCAGCAGCTTCACGGCCGGGGAAGAGACCCAGTACTTC
CDR3aa: CASSFTAGEETQYF

d_gene: NA
abundance: NA
v_gene: TRBV4-1
j_gene: TRBJ1-4
CDR3nt: TGCGCCAGCAGCCCTCGCGGGGCGGGGGATGAAAAACTGTTTTTT
CDR3aa: CASSPRGAGDEKLFF

d_gene: NA
abundance: few
v_gene: TRBV9
j_gene: TRBJ2-2
CDR3nt: TGTGCCAGCAGCGTAGGTGAGACTAACTGGGAGCTGTTTTTT
CDR3aa: CASSVGETNWELFF

d_gene: TRBD2
abundance: NA
v_gene: TRBV4-1
j_gene: TRBJ2-7
CDR3nt: TGCGCCAGCAGCCAAGATATCGGCGGGAGGGCCCCCTCCTACGAGCAGTACTTC
CDR3aa: CASSQDIGGRAPSYEQYF

d_gene: TRBD1
abundance: NA
v_gene: TRBV7-9
j_gene: TRBJ2-1
CDR3nt: TGTGCCAGCAGCTTACGACCTAGGACAGGAACCTACAATGAGCAGTTCTTC
CDR3aa: CASSLRPRTGTYNEQFF

d_gene: NA
abundance: NA
v_gene: TRBV6-5
j_gene: TRBJ2-3
CDR3nt: TGTGCCAGCAGGCCAGGAGGCCCCACAGATACGCAGTATTTT
CDR3aa: CASRPGGPTDTQYF

d_gene: NA
abundance: NA
v_gene: TRBV21-1
j_gene: TRBJ2-5
CDR3nt: TGTGCCAGCAGTCCAGGGACAGGGAGCCAAGAGACCCAGTACTTC
CDR3aa: CASSPGTGSQETQYF

d_gene: TRBD1
abundance: NA
v_gene: TRBV10-3
j_gene: TRBJ1-2
CDR3nt: TGTGCCATCCGACCGGGACAGGGGGCTTTAAACTATGGCTACACCTTC
CDR3aa: CAIRPGQGALNYGYTF

d_gene: TRBD2
abundance: NA
v_gene: TRBV6-5
j_gene: TRBJ2-2
CDR3nt: TGTGCCAGCAATCCGGGAGGGAACACCGGGGAGCTGTTTTTT
CDR3aa: CASNPGGNTGELFF

d_gene: NA
abundance: NA
v_gene: TRBV28
j_gene: TRBJ1-5
CDR3nt: TGTGCCAGCAGTCCCATGGCCATAATCAGCAATCAGCCCCAGCATTTT
CDR3aa: CASSPMAIISNQPQHF

d_gene: TRBD2
abundance: NA
v_gene: TRBV10-2
j_gene: TRBJ2-2
CDR3nt: TGCGCCAGCACCGCTTCGGGGGGGAATACCGGGGAGCTGTTTTTT
CDR3aa: CASTASGGNTGELFF

d_gene: TRBD2
abundance: NA
v_gene: TRBV28
j_gene: TRBJ2-3
CDR3nt: TGTGCCAGCAGTTTTTCGTTTGTCGGACTAGCGGGAGATACGCAGTATTTT
CDR3aa: CASSFSFVGLAGDTQYF

d_gene: TRBD1
abundance: few
v_gene: TRBV5-1
j_gene: TRBJ2-5
CDR3nt: TGCGCCAGCAGCTCCGGACAGGGGCGAGAGACCCAGTACTTC
CDR3aa: CASSSGQGRETQYF

d_gene: NA
abundance: NA
v_gene: TRBV6-6
j_gene: TRBJ2-1
CDR3nt: TGTGCCAGCACTTCCCCCCGGGGTTCCTACAATGAGCAGTTCTTC
CDR3aa: CASTSPRGSYNEQFF

d_gene: TRBD2
abundance: NA
v_gene: TRBV5-8
j_gene: TRBJ2-7
CDR3nt: TGTGCCAGCAGTACCGGGACTACCCCCGTGCAGAGCTTC
CDR3aa: CASSTGTTPVQSF

d_gene: NA
abundance: once
v_gene: TRBV2
j_gene: TRBJ2-5
CDR3nt: TGTGCCAGCAGTAAGACGCCCCCCGGGCCTACGAGGGTCCAGACCCAGTACTTC
CDR3aa: CASSKTPPGPTRVQTQYF

d_gene: NA
abundance: few
v_gene: TRBV19
j_gene: TRBJ1-3
CDR3nt: TGTGCCAGTAGTATTAACGGTTTTGGAAACACCATATATTTT
CDR3aa: CASSINGFGNTIYF

d_gene: NA
abundance: NA
v_gene: TRBV19
j_gene: TRBJ2-7
CDR3nt: TGTGCCAGAATTGGCTATAGCGGAACCTACGAGCAGTACTTC
CDR3aa: CARIGYSGTYEQYF

d_gene: NA
abundance: NA
v_gene: TRBV5-5
j_gene: TRBJ2-5
CDR3nt: TGTGCCAGCAGCCCCGGAGGCTCAGAGACCCAGTACTTC
CDR3aa: CASSPGGSETQYF

d_gene: TRBD1
abundance: NA
v_gene: TRBV5-1
j_gene: TRBJ1-2
CDR3nt: TGCGCCAGCAGCTTCCCCGGACAGGTCTATGGCTACACCTTC
CDR3aa: CASSFPGQVYGYTF

d_gene: TRBD2
abundance: once
v_gene: TRBV27
j_gene: TRBJ2-1
CDR3nt: TGTGCCAGCAGTTTGAGGGAGGGCCGCGATGAGCAGTTCTTC
CDR3aa: CASSLREGRDEQFF

d_gene: NA
abundance: once
v_gene: TRBV15
j_gene: TRBJ2-3
CDR3nt: TGTGCCACCAGCAGCGGGACTAGCACAGATACGCAGTATTTT
CDR3aa: CATSSGTSTDTQYF

d_gene: NA
abundance: NA
v_gene: TRBV19
j_gene: TRBJ1-1
CDR3nt: TGTGCCAGTAGTATAGATAACAGGGTGAACACTGAAGCTTTCTTT
CDR3aa: CASSIDNRVNTEAFF

d_gene: NA
abundance: once
v_gene: TRBV3-1/TRBV3-2
j_gene: TRBJ2-7
CDR3nt: TGTGCCAGCAGCCAGGAGGGGAGCTCCTACGAGCAGTACTTC
CDR3aa: CASSQEGSSYEQYF